Listed below are T cell receptor beta chains from one sample, sequenced in a study of blood T cell repertoires in COVID-19. The protocol was immunoSEQ multiplex PCR, while the TCRdb copy is restricted to in-frame clones and leaves out a portion. This table holds about 170,000 clones, approximately 87% found once. The specimen sequenced was PBMCs or T cells enriched from blood (not recorded which). The receptors were sampled from a woman between 50 and 59 years old who had recovered from COVID-19. Each CDR3 is given with its conserved first and last residue. The order of the fields is V gene, D gene, clone size, J gene, CDR3 DNA, CDR3 protein. The D gene is left open where the match is weak. Rows may omit the clone size; those that give it use once, few, many or a size class.

TRBV6-5	TRBD1	-	TRBJ2-5	TGTGCCAGCAGCCTCCTAGACAGGGGCCAGACCCAGTACTTC	CASSLLDRGQTQYF
TRBV6-5	TRBD1	-	TRBJ1-3	TGTGCCAGCATCGTGACAGGGGCTGGAAACACCATATATTTT	CASIVTGAGNTIYF
TRBV11-3	-	-	TRBJ2-1	TGTGCCAGCAGTACCCCGAGCTCCTACAATGAGCAGTTCTTC	CASSTPSSYNEQFF
TRBV29-1	TRBD1	-	TRBJ1-6	TGCAGCGTTAGACAGGGGAGCTCCTATAATTCACCCCTCCACTTT	CSVRQGSSYNSPLHF
TRBV28	-	-	TRBJ1-2	TGTGCCAGCAAGGAAGGCAGGGGAAGCGGCTACACCTTC	CASKEGRGSGYTF
TRBV5-5	-	-	TRBJ1-5	TGTGCCAGCAGCCCGCTGGACAGTATTCTGCCCCAGCATTTT	CASSPLDSILPQHF
TRBV19	TRBD1	-	TRBJ1-2	TGTGCCAGTAGTTCCCGGGACAGTCCCTATGGCTACACCTTC	CASSSRDSPYGYTF
TRBV20-1	-	-	TRBJ1-2	TGCAGTGCTCCAATTCTATATGGCTACACCTTC	CSAPILYGYTF
TRBV11-2	TRBD2	-	TRBJ2-1	TGTGCCAGCAGCTCCGGACTAGCGGGTTTATACAATGAGCAGTTCTTC	CASSSGLAGLYNEQFF
TRBV7-9	TRBD2	-	TRBJ2-3	TGTGCCAGCAGCTTCCTAGCGGGGGTTATCGGCACAGATACGCAGTATTTT	CASSFLAGVIGTDTQYF
TRBV27	TRBD1	-	TRBJ1-6	TGTGCCAGCAGTGGGGGACAGGGGTATTCACCCCTCCACTTT	CASSGGQGYSPLHF
TRBV28	TRBD2	-	TRBJ2-1	TGTGCCAGCAGGGCCTTCGGGGGGTACTCCTACAATGAGCAGTTCTTC	CASRAFGGYSYNEQFF
TRBV7-2	-	-	TRBJ1-3	TGTGCCAGCAGCTCAAAGGCCAGGGGCGCAGTTTCTGGAAACACCATATATTTT	CASSSKARGAVSGNTIYF
TRBV19	TRBD1	-	TRBJ2-5	TGTGCCAGTAGTCGAAACATCCCGGGACAGGGGGCGGGGGAGACCCAGTACTTC	CASSRNIPGQGAGETQYF
TRBV30	TRBD1	-	TRBJ2-3	TGTGCCTGGAGTAGCGGAGTCAGGGGGTTCACAGATACGCAGTATTTT	CAWSSGVRGFTDTQYF
TRBV18	-	-	TRBJ1-5	TGTGGGGGGGAGGAGAGGACAAGCAATCAGCCCCAGCATTTT	CGGEERTSNQPQHF
TRBV18	-	-	TRBJ2-3	TGTGCCAGCTCACCGTTCCAGGGGCCAGATACGCAGTATTTT	CASSPFQGPDTQYF
TRBV28	-	few	TRBJ1-2	TGTGCCAGCAGTTTATGGGGCCGGGGCTACACCTTC	CASSLWGRGYTF
TRBV15	TRBD1	-	TRBJ1-1	TGTGCCACCAGCAGAGACCTCGGACAGGCCGCCGGGAGCGCTGAAGCTTTCTTT	CATSRDLGQAAGSAEAFF
TRBV6-5	TRBD1	once	TRBJ1-2	TGTGCCAGCAGCGGGGGACAGGGAGTCTATTATGGCTACACCTTC	CASSGGQGVYYGYTF
TRBV9	-	once	TRBJ2-3	TGTGCCAGCAGCGTTCCTGGCACAGATACGCAGTATTTT	CASSVPGTDTQYF
TRBV29-1	-	-	TRBJ1-5	TGCAGCGTGCTCCCCCAGGGGAACAATCAGCCCCAGCATTTT	CSVLPQGNNQPQHF
TRBV29-1	TRBD2	-	TRBJ2-1	TGCAGCGTTGGGACACGGAGCGGGAGGGCCAATGAGCAGTTCTTC	CSVGTRSGRANEQFF
TRBV7-9	-	-	TRBJ1-4	TGTGCCAGCAGCCCCCGGGGTTTGAGTGAAAAACTGTTTTTT	CASSPRGLSEKLFF
TRBV11-2	TRBD2	-	TRBJ2-1	TGTGCCAGCAGAGGAAGCGGGAGGGGAGAGCAGTTCTTC	CASRGSGRGEQFF
TRBV5-1	TRBD1	-	TRBJ1-4	TGCGCCAGCAGCTTGCCAGACCGGGACAGACTGTTTTTT	CASSLPDRDRLFF
TRBV27	-	-	TRBJ2-6	TGTGCCAGCAGACCAGGGGCGGGTGGGGCCAACGTCCTGACTTTC	CASRPGAGGANVLTF
TRBV6-5	-	-	TRBJ1-1	TGTGCCAGCAGTTACTCGATGCGAGGCACTGAAGCTTTCTTT	CASSYSMRGTEAFF
TRBV5-1	-	-	TRBJ1-6	TGCGCCAGCAGCTTGTCGGGAGCAAGAAATTCACCCCTCCACTTT	CASSLSGARNSPLHF
TRBV2	TRBD1	few	TRBJ1-1	TGTGCCAGCAGTGGACAGGGTCTAATGGAAGCTTTCTTT	CASSGQGLMEAFF
TRBV12-3/TRBV12-4	TRBD1	-	TRBJ1-2	TGTGCCAGCAGTTCGGGACAGTGGCTAGGCTACACCTTC	CASSSGQWLGYTF
TRBV6-2/TRBV6-3	-	few	TRBJ2-1	TGTGCCAGCAGTTACTCGACGATGGGGCCTTATGAGCAGTTCTTC	CASSYSTMGPYEQFF
TRBV5-8	TRBD2	-	TRBJ2-3	TGTGCCAGCAGAGCCTGGACTAGCGGGAGGGGAAGAGGCACAGATACGCAGTATTTT	CASRAWTSGRGRGTDTQYF
TRBV7-9	-	-	TRBJ1-1	TGTGCCAGCAGCTTAGGTGCCACAAACACTGAAGCTTTCTTT	CASSLGATNTEAFF
TRBV4-3	TRBD1	-	TRBJ1-2	TGCGCCAGCAGCCAAGTCCCGGGACAGGGGAGCTATGGCTACACCTTC	CASSQVPGQGSYGYTF
TRBV10-3	-	-	TRBJ1-5	TGTGCCATCAGCCCGAATCAGCCCCAGCATTTT	CAISPNQPQHF
TRBV6-4	-	-	TRBJ2-1	TGTGCCAGCAGTCCAACCTGGACAGACCCTAGGGATGAGCAGTTCTTC	CASSPTWTDPRDEQFF
TRBV19	-	once	TRBJ2-3	TGTGCCAGTAGGGATGGACAGGGACTAACAGATACGCAGTATTTT	CASRDGQGLTDTQYF
TRBV27	TRBD1	-	TRBJ1-2	TGTGCCAGCAGCCCCAGGACAGGGATCGCGTATGGCTACACCTTC	CASSPRTGIAYGYTF
TRBV3-1/TRBV3-2	-	-	TRBJ1-1	TGTGCCAGCAGCCAAGGGGGGCGCACTGAAGCTTTCTTT	CASSQGGRTEAFF
TRBV30	TRBD1	-	TRBJ2-3	TGTGCCTGGAGTCGAAGGGGGCGCGGAACAGATACGCAGTATTTT	CAWSRRGRGTDTQYF
TRBV30	-	-	TRBJ1-6	TGTGCCTGGAGTTCCGGGACAACAAATTCACCCCTCCACTTT	CAWSSGTTNSPLHF
TRBV19	-	-	TRBJ1-1	TGTGCCAGTAGCACCCGCGGGGAAGCTTTCTTT	CASSTRGEAFF
TRBV28	-	-	TRBJ1-3	TGTGCCAGTCGGGGGGAAGGAAACACCATATATTTT	CASRGEGNTIYF
TRBV6-2/TRBV6-3	-	-	TRBJ1-6	TGTGCCAGCAGTTACGGCCCAGGGAGGAGCTCCTATAATTCACCCCTCCACTTT	CASSYGPGRSSYNSPLHF
TRBV6-1	TRBD1	-	TRBJ2-3	TGTGCCAGCATCGACTCAGGGGGTACGCAGTATTTT	CASIDSGGTQYF
TRBV2	-	-	TRBJ1-5	TGTGCCAGCACCACCGACAGTCCCAATCAGCCCCAGCATTTT	CASTTDSPNQPQHF
TRBV27	-	few	TRBJ1-2	TGTGCCAGCAGTTACGGCCGGAGGGCTCCCGGCTACACCTTC	CASSYGRRAPGYTF
TRBV5-8	-	-	TRBJ1-1	TGTGCCAGCAGCTTTTGGCAGGATGAAGCTTTCTTT	CASSFWQDEAFF
TRBV18	TRBD1	-	TRBJ2-2	TGTGCCAGCTCACCGTCACAGGGGCCCGGGGAGCTGTTTTTT	CASSPSQGPGELFF
TRBV11-3	TRBD2	-	TRBJ2-4	TGTGCCAGCAGCTTAGATCTCGGGACTAGCGGGGCCAAAAACATTCAGTACTTC	CASSLDLGTSGAKNIQYF
TRBV5-8	TRBD2	-	TRBJ2-1	TGTGCCAGCAGCTCCAATAGCGGGAGGCGGTCCTACAATGAGCAGTTCTTC	CASSSNSGRRSYNEQFF
TRBV10-1	-	-	TRBJ1-6	TGCGCCAGCAGGGGAGACGGGACACCTGGGAATTCACCCCTCCACTTT	CASRGDGTPGNSPLHF
TRBV2	TRBD1	-	TRBJ1-2	TGTGCCAGCATTAGGACAGGAACCCTTGGCTACACCTTC	CASIRTGTLGYTF
TRBV19	-	-	TRBJ1-1	TGTGCCAGTAGCCTCATACAGGGATACACTGAAGCTTTCTTT	CASSLIQGYTEAFF
TRBV5-1	-	once	TRBJ1-6	TGCGCCAGCAGTGAAGTGGAGAATTCACCCCTCCACTTT	CASSEVENSPLHF